Listed below are T cell receptor beta chains from one sample, sequenced in a study of OX40 agonist ivuxolimab in advanced cancers. The method was immunoSEQ multiplex PCR; TCRdb's version includes in-frame clones alone and lacks a portion of them. The sample includes about 100,000 clones, 85% to 95% of them seen just once. Source: CD4+ or CD8+ T cells sorted from blood, taken in a trial of the OX40 agonist ivuxolimab. Every receptor here comes from an adult with an advanced solid tumor such as melanoma, head and neck, liver or kidney cancer. Each CDR3 is given with its conserved first and last residue.

J gene | CDR3 length | V gene | CDR3 protein
TRBJ1-1 | 14 | TRBV5-4 | CASSLGLRNTEAFF
TRBJ1-1 | 12 | TRBV5-8 | CASLGLNTEAFF
TRBJ1-4 | 14 | TRBV7-9 | CASSLSSTNEKLFF
TRBJ1-1 | 15 | TRBV28 | CASTSPSTSGGEAFF
TRBJ2-1 | 13 | TRBV11-3 | CASSSPRYNEQFF
TRBJ2-2 | 15 | TRBV6-4 | CASSPRAANTGELFF
TRBJ1-2 | 15 | TRBV2 | CASSRGTGLDYGYTF
TRBJ1-3 | 13 | TRBV2 | CAGQANSGNTIYF
TRBJ1-5 | 14 | TRBV7-2 | CASSPTVFNQPQHF
TRBJ1-6 | 11 | TRBV30 | CAWNRGSPLHF